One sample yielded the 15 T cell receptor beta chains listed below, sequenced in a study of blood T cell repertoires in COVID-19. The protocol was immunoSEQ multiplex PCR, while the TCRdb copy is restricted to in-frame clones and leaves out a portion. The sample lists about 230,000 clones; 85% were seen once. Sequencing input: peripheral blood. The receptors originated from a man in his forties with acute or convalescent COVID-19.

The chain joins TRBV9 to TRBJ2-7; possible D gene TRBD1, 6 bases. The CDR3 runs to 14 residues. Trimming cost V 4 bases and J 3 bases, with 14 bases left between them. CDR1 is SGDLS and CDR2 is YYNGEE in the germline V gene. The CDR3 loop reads CASSPGQRLYEQYF. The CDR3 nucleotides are TGTGCCAGCAGCCCCGGACAGCGCCTCTACGAGCAGTACTTC.

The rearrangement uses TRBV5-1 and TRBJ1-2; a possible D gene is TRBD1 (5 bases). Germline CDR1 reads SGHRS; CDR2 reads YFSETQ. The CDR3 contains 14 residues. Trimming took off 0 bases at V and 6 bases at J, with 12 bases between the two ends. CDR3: CASSLGTQWDGYTF. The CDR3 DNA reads TGCGCCAGCAGCTTGGGGACACAATGGGATGGCTACACCTTC.

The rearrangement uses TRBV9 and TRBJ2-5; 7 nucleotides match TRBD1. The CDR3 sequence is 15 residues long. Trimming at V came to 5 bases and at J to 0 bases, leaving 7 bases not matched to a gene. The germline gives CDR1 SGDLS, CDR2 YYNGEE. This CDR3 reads CASSSTGTDQETQYF. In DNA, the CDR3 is TGTGCCAGCAGTTCCACCGGGACAGACCAAGAGACCCAGTACTTC.

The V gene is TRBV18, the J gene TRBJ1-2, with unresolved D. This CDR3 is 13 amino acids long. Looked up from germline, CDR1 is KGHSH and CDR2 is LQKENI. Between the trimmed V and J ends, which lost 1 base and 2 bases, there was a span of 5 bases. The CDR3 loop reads CASSPQENYGYTF. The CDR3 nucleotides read TGTGCCAGCTCACCACAGGAGAACTATGGCTACACCTTC.

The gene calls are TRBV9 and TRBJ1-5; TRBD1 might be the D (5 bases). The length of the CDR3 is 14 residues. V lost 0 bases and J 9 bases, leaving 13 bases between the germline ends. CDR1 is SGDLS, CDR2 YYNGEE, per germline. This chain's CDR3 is CASSVDPGVGPQHF. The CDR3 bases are TGTGCCAGCAGCGTAGACCCGGGGGTTGGGCCCCAGCATTTT.

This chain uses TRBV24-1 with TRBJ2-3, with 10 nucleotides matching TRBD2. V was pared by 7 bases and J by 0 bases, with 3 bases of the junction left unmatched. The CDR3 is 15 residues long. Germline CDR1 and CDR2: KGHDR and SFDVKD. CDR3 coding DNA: TGTGCCACCAGCTCTAGCGGGGGTAGCACAGATACGCAGTATTTT. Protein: CATSSSGGSTDTQYF.

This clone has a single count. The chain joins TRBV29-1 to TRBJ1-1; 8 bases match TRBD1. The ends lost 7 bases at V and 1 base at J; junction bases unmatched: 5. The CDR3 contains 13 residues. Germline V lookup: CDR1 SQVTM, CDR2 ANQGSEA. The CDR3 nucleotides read TGCAGCGGGAGGACAGGGAGGAACACTGAAGCTTTCTTT. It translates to CSGRTGRNTEAFF.

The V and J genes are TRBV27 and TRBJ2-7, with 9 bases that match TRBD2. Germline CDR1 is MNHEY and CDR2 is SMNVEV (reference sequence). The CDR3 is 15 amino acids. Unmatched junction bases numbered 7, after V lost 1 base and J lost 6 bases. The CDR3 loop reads CASSLYPSGVGEQYF. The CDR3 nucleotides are TGTGCCAGCAGTTTATATCCTAGCGGGGTGGGCGAGCAGTACTTC.

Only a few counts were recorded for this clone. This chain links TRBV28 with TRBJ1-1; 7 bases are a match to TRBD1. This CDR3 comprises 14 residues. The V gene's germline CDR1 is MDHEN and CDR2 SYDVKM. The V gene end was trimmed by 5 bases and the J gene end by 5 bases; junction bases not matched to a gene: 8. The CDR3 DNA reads TGTGCCAGCAGTCACCGGGACAGTGGAACTGAAGCTTTCTTT. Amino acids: CASSHRDSGTEAFF.

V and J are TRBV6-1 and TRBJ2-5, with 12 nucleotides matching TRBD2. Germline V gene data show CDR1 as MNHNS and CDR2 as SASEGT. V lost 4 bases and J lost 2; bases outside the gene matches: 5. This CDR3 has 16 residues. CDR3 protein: CASSGGLAGRQETQYF. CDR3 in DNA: TGTGCCAGCAGTGGTGGACTAGCGGGGCGTCAAGAGACCCAGTACTTC.

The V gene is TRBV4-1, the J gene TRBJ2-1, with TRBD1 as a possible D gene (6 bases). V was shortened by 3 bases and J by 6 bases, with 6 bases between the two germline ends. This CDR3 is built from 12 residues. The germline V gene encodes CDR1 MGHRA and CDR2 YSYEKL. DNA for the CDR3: TGCGCCAGCAGCCACAGGGGCAATGAGCAGTTCTTC. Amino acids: CASSHRGNEQFF.

CDR3 nucleotides: TGTGCCATCAGTGAATCGGGAAACTACGAGCAGTACTTC. Translating it yields CAISESGNYEQYF. The V call is TRBV10-3, the J call TRBJ2-7; possible D gene TRBD2, 5 bases. Germline assignment: CDR1 ENHRY and CDR2 SYGVKD. This CDR3 spans 13 amino acids. V lost 3 bases and J lost 3, with 9 bases in between.

The CDR3 spells CASSSFPLASYEQYF. The CDR3 nucleotides are TGTGCCAGCAGTTCCTTTCCCTTGGCTTCCTACGAGCAGTACTTC. The chain couples TRBV28 to TRBJ2-7, with D unclear. The CDR3 is made up of 15 amino acids. V was cut by 4 bases and J by 1 base, with 14 bases left in between. Germline CDR1 reads MDHEN; CDR2 reads SYDVKM.

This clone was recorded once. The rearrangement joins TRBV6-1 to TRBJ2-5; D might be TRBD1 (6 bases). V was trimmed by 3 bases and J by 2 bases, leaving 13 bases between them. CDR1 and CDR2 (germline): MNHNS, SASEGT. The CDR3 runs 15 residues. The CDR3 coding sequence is TGTGCCAGCAGTGACGCCGGGACACTACAAGAGACCCAGTACTTC. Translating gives CASSDAGTLQETQYF.

This CDR3 reads CASTPLGLGQPQHF. Here the CDR3 DNA reads TGTGCCAGCACCCCCCTGGGCCTCGGTCAGCCCCAGCATTTT. The chain is built from TRBV28 and TRBJ1-5; unclear D gene. Between the trimmed V and J ends, which lost 7 bases and 6 bases, there was a span of 16 bases. Germline values: CDR1 MDHEN, CDR2 SYDVKM. This CDR3 has 14 amino acids.